This TCR beta chain was sequenced in a study of T cell repertoires in cytomegalovirus infection. Study outcomes and limitations: The ex vivo response was dominated by HLA-C-restricted CMV-specific TCR beta clonotypes.

The CDR3 length is 15 residues. J gave up 3 bases and V 6 bases, and 4 bases lay outside the gene matches. Germline assignment: CDR1 LNHDA and CDR2 SQIVND (reference sequence). As concerns this clonotype: Its matching antigen is unknown.

TCRdb re-analysed the reads in MiXCR, keeping a single row per CDR3 protein. The table records around 450,000 distinct CDR3 sequences, approximately 30% of them present only once. The V and J genes are TRBV19 and TRBJ1-5, with 11 bases aligning to TRBD1. This TCR was recovered from a human donor in good health (CMV status not recorded). Some clones in this sample may be carry-over from other donors' samples. What was sequenced was PBMCs. CDR3 sequence: CASRGTGGLNQPQHF. For the CDR3, the DNA is TGTGCCAGTAGAGGGACAGGGGGTCTCAATCAGCCCCAGCATTTT.